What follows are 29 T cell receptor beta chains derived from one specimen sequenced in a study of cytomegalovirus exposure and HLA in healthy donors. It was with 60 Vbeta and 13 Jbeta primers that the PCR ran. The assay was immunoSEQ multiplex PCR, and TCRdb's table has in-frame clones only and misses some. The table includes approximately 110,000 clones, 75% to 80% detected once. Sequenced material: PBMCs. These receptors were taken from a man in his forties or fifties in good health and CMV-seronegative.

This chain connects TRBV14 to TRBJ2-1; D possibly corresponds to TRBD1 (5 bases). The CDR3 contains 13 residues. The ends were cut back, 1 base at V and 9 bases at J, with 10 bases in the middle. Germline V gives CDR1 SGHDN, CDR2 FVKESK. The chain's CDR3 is CASSQVPTVEQFF. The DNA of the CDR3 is TGTGCCAGCAGCCAAGTCCCGACAGTTGAGCAGTTCTTC.

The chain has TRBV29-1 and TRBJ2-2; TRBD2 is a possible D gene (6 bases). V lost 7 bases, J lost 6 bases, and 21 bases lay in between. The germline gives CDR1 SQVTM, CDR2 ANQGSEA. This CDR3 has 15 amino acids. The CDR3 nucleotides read TGCAGCGATGGCCTGCGGGGAATTAGGGCCGGGGAGCTGTTTTTT. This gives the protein CSDGLRGIRAGELFF.

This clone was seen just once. For the CDR3, the DNA is TGTGCCAGCAGCTTGGGGACTGTAAACACTGAAGCTTTCTTT. Translated, it gives CASSLGTVNTEAFF. The V and J genes are TRBV5-4 and TRBJ1-1; D not resolved. V lost 0 bases and J 2 bases, leaving 8 bases between the germline ends. Per the germline V gene, CDR1 is SGHNT and CDR2 is YYREEE (reference sequence). The CDR3 has 14 amino acids.

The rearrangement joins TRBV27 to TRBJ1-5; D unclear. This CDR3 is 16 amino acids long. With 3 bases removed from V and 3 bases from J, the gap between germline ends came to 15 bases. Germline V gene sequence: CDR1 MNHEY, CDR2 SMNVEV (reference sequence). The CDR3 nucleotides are TGTGCCAGCAGTTTGTTCGCCAGGCAGTTCAATCAGCCCCAGCATTTT. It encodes CASSLFARQFNQPQHF.

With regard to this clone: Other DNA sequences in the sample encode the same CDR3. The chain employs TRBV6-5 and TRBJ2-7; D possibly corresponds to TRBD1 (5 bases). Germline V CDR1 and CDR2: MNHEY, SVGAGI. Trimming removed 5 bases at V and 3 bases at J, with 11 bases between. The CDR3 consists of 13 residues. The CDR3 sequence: CASSLTALYEQYF. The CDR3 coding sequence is TGTGCCAGCAGTCTGACAGCCCTCTACGAGCAGTACTTC.

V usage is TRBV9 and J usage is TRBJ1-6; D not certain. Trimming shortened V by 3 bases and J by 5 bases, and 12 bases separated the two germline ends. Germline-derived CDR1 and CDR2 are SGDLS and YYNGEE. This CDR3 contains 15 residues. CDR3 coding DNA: TGTGCCAGCAGCGACGAGACACTAGATAATTCACCCCTCCACTTT. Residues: CASSDETLDNSPLHF.

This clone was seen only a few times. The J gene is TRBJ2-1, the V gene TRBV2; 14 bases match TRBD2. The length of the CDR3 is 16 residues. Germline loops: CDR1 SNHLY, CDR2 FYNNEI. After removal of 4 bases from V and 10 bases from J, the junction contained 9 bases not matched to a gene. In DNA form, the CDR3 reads TGTGCCAGCAGTGCACGACTAGCGGGGGGGTCTGGGGAGCAGTTCTTC. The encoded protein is CASSARLAGGSGEQFF.

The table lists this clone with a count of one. The CDR3 protein is CASSQQGAGTEAFF. CDR3 bases: TGCGCCAGCAGCCAACAGGGGGCCGGTACTGAAGCTTTCTTT. The J gene is TRBJ1-1, the V gene TRBV5-1, with 9 bases that match TRBD1. The J segment lost 5 bases and the V segment lost 4 bases, leaving 6 bases of the junction unmatched. CDR1 and CDR2 (germline): SGHRS, YFSETQ. The CDR3 has 14 amino acids.

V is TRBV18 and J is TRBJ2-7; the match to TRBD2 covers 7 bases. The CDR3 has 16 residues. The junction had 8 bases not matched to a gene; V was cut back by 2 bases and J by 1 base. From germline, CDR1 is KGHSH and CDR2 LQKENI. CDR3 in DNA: TGTGCCAGCTCACCAAGGGAGGGGAAGTGGTCCTACGAGCAGTACTTC. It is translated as CASSPREGKWSYEQYF. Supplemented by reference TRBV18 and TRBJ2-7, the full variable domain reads NAGVMQNPRHLVRRRGQEARLRCSPMKGHSHVYWYRQLPEEGLKFMVYLQKENIIDESGMPKERFSAEFPKEGPSILRIQQVVRGDSAAYFCASSPREGKWSYEQYFGPGTRLTVT.

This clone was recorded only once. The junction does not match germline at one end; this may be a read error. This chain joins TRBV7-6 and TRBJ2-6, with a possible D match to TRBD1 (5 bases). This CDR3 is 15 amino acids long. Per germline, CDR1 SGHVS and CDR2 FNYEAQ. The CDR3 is CASSPNRPGANGLTF. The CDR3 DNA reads TGTGCCAGCAGCCCTAACAGGCCTGGGGCCAACGGCCTGACTTTC.

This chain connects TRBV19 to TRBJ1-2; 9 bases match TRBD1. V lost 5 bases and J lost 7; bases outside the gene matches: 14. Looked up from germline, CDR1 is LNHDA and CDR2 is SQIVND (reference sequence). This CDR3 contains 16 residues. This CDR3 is CASSGETGTGKSGYTF. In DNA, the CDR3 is TGTGCCAGTAGTGGCGAAACCGGGACAGGGAAGTCTGGCTACACCTTC.

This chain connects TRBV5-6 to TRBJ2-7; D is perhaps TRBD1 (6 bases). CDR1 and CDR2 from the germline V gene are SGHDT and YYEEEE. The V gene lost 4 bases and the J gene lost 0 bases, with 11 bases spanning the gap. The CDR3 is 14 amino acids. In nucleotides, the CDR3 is TGTGCCAGCAGCGACAGGATTAGCTCCTACGAGCAGTACTTC. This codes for CASSDRISSYEQYF.

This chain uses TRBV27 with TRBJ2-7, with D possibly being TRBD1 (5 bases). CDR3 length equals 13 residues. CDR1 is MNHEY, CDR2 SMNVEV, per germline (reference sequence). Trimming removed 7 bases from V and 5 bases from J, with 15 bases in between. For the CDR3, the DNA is TGTGCCAGCACCGCGGACAAGAAGAACGAGCAGTACTTC. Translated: CASTADKKNEQYF.

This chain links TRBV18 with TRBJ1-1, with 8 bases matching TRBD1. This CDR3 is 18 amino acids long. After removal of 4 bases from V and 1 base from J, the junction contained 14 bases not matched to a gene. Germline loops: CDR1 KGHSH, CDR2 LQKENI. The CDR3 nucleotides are TGTGCCAGCTCACTTCTGGCCCGGACAGGGAGTGAGAACACTGAAGCTTTCTTT. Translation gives CASSLLARTGSENTEAFF.

The CDR3 protein is CASSYGTGSGGEQYF. The DNA of the CDR3 is TGTGCCAGCAGTTACGGGACAGGGTCAGGGGGGGAGCAGTACTTC. The chain has TRBV2 and TRBJ2-5, with 9 bases fitting TRBD1. The CDR3 totals 15 residues. J was trimmed by 11 bases and V by 5 bases; bases with no gene match: 15. Per germline, CDR1 SNHLY and CDR2 FYNNEI. Full variable domain (outside the CDR3, taken from reference TRBV2 and TRBJ2-5): EPEVTQTPSHQVTQMGQEVILRCVPISNHLYFYWYRQILGQKVEFLVSFYNNEISEKSEIFDDQFSVERPDGSNFTLKIRSTKLEDSAMYFCASSYGTGSGGEQYFGPGTRLLVL.

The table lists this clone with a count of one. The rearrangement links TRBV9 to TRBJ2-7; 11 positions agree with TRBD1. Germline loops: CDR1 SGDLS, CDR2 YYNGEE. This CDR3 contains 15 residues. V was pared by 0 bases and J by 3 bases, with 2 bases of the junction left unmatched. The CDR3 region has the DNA TGTGCCAGCAGCGTAGAGGGACAGGGGGACTACGAGCAGTACTTC. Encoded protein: CASSVEGQGDYEQYF.

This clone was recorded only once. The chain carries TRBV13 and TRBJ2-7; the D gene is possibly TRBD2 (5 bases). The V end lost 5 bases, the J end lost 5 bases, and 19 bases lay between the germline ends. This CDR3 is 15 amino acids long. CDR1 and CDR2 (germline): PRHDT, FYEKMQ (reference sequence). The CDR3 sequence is CASSLGLNYHDEQYF. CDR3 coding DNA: TGTGCCAGCAGCCTCGGACTTAATTATCACGACGAGCAGTACTTC. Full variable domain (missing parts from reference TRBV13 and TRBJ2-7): AAGVIQSPRHLIKEKRETATLKCYPIPRHDTVYWYQQGPGQDPQFLISFYEKMQSDKGSIPDRFSAQQFSDYHSELNMSSLELGDSALYFCASSLGLNYHDEQYFGPGTRLTVT.

This CDR3 is CASSPNTDTQYF. The CDR3, as DNA: TGTGCCAGCAGTCCTAATACTGATACGCAGTATTTT. The chain recombines TRBV28 with TRBJ2-3; D unresolved. The V gene lost 5 bases and the J gene lost 6 bases, with 9 bases spanning the gap. This CDR3 contains 12 residues. Germline CDR1 MDHEN, CDR2 SYDVKM.

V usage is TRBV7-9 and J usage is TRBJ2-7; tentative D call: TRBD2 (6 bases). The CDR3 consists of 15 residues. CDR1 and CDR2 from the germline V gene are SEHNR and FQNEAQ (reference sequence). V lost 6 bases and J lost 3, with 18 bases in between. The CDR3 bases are TGTGCCAGCAGTGTAACAGGTCTAGCGCTCTACGAGCAGTACTTC. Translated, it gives CASSVTGLALYEQYF. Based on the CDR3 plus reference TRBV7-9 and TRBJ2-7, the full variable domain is DTGVSQNPRHKITKRGQNVTFRCDPISEHNRLYWYRQTLGQGPEFLTYFQNEAQLEKSRLLSDRFSAERPKGSFSTLEIQRTEQGDSAMYLCASSVTGLALYEQYFGPGTRLTVT.

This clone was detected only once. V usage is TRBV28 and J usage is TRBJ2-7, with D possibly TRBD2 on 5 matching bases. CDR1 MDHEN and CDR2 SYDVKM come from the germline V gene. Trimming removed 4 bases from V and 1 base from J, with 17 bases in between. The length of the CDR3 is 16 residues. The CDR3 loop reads CASSSTGARASYEQYF. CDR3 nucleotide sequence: TGTGCCAGCAGTTCAACCGGCGCGAGGGCGTCCTACGAGCAGTACTTC. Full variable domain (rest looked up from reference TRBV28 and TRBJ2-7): DVKVTQSSRYLVKRTGEKVFLECVQDMDHENMFWYRQDPGLGLRLIYFSYDVKMKEKGDIPEGYSVSREKKERFSLILESASTNQTSMYLCASSSTGARASYEQYFGPGTRLTVT.

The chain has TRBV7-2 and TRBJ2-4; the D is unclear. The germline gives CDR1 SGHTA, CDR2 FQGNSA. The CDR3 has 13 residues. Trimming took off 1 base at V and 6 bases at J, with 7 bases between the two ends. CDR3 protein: CASSLDSGNIQYF. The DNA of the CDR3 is TGTGCCAGCAGCTTAGACAGTGGAAACATTCAGTACTTC.

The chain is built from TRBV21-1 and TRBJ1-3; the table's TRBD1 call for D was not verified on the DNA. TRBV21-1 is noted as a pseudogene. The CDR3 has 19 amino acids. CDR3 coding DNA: TGTGCCCGAAGGCCCCTGACAGGCCAAGAAACGTCTGCTGGAAACACCATATATTTT. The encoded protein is CARRPLTGQETSAGNTIYF.

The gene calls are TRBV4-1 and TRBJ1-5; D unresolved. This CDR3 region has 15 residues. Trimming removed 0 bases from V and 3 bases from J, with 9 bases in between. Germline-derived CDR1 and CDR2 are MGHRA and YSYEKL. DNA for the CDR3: TGCGCCAGCAGCCAAGAAACATCGTTCAATCAGCCCCAGCATTTT. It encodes CASSQETSFNQPQHF.

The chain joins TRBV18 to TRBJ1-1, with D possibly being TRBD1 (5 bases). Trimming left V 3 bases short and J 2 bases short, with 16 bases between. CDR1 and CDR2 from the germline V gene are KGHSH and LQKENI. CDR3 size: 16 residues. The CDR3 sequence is CASSPQGPGGNTEAFF. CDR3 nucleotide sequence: TGTGCCAGCTCACCGCAAGGGCCGGGGGGAAACACTGAAGCTTTCTTT.

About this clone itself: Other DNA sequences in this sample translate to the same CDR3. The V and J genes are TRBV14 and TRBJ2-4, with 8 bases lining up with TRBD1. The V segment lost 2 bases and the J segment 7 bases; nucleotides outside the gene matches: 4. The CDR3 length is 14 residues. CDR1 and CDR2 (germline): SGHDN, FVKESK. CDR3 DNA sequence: TGTGCCAGCAGCCAAAGGACAGGGCGGAACATTCAGTACTTC. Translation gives CASSQRTGRNIQYF.

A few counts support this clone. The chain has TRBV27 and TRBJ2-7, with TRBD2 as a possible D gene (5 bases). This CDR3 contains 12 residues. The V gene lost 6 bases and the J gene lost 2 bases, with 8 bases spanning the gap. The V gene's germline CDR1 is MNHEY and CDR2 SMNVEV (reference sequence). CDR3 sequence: CASRASPYEQYF. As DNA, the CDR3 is TGTGCCAGCAGGGCTAGCCCCTACGAGCAGTACTTC.

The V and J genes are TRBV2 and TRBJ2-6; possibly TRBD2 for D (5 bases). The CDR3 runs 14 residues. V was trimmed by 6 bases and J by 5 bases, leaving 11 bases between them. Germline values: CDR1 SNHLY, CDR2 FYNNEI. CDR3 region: CASSEGGWANVLTF. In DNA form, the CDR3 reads TGTGCCAGCAGCGAGGGTGGCTGGGCCAACGTCCTGACTTTC.

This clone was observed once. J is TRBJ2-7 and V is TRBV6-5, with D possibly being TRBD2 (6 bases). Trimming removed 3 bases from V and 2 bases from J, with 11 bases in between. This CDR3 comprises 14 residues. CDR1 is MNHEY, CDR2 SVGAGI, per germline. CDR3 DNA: TGTGCCAGCAGTTATATGGGGGGACCCTACGAGCAGTACTTC. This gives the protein CASSYMGGPYEQYF.

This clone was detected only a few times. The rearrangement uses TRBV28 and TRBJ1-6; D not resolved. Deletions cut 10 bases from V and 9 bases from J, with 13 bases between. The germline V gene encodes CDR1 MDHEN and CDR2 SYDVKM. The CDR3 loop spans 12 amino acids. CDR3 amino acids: CATQVVGSPLHF. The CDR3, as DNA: TGTGCCACTCAGGTGGTCGGTTCACCCCTCCACTTT.